This T cell receptor beta chain comes out of a study of naive and memory T cell subsets. This CDR3 region has 13 residues. The germline gives CDR1 SGHDT, CDR2 YYEEEE. V was trimmed by 1 base and J by 1 base, leaving 5 bases between them. Both TRBC1 and TRBC2 were covered by a beta constant-region primer of two equimolar oligonucleotides. Ligated cDNA was amplified by four rounds of PCR with nested alpha and beta constant-region primers and SP2. Using its own MiXCR run on the UMI-ligation and nested PCR reads, TCRdb lists one record per CDR3 protein. The sample consists of roughly 83,000 distinct CDR3 sequences, approximately 10% of them appearing once. CMV status came from CD4+ T cell IFNgamma after overnight CMV lysate stimulation of fresh PBMCs. Study outcomes and limitations: Gini index rose across naive, CM, EM and EMRA in CD4 and CD8. Naive repertoires, especially CD8, held a few larger clonotypes, possibly memory cells re-expressing CD45RA.

This clonotype was recorded a few times. Its antigen is unidentified. Material for sequencing was naive CD4+ T cells from blood. The receptor was isolated from a human donor in good health. This sequence joins TRBV5-6 and TRBJ1-1; unclear D gene. The CDR3 DNA follows: TGTGCCAGCAGCTTGCTCAGGAACACTGAAGCTTTCTTT. Translated, it gives CASSLLRNTEAFF.